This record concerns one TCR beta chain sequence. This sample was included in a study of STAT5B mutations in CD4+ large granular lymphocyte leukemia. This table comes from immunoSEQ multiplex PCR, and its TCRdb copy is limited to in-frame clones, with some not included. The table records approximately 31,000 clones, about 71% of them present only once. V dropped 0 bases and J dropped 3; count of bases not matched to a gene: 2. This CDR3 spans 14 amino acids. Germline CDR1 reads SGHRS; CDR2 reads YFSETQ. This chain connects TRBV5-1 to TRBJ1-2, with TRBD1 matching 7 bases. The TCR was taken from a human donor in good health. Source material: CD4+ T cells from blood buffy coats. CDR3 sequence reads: CASSLGQGDYGYTF. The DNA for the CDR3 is TGCGCCAGCAGCTTGGGCCAGGGGGACTATGGCTACACCTTC.